These 24 T cell receptor beta chains were all obtained from the same sample, sequenced in a study of spatial heterogeneity in lung cancer. Each CDR3 protein is one row after TCRdb ran MiXCR on the 5' RACE reads. The repertoire consists of under 150,000 distinct CDR3 sequences, with roughly an eighth occurring once and the leading ten covering roughly 15%. Noted time point: blood at routine non-recurrence follow-up after resection. Sequencing of whole RNA from tumor, nontumor lung or frozen PBMC involved no sorting. The sequenced sample was PBMCs, obtained at follow-up. These receptors were taken from a male donor with early-stage non-small cell lung cancer.

About this clonotype: A much larger clone lies one base from this, so it may be a read error. This chain connects TRBV7-2 to TRBJ1-2; unclear D gene. The CDR3 runs to 13 residues. V lost 4 bases and J 3 bases, leaving 9 bases between the germline ends. Germline CDR1 SGHTA, CDR2 FQGNSA. Here the CDR3 reads CASSSNGDYGYTF. DNA of the CDR3: TGTGCCAGCAGCTCGAATGGGGACTATGGCTACACCTTC. Full variable domain (remainder filled in from reference TRBV7-2 and TRBJ1-2): GAGVSQSPSNKVTEKGKDVELRCDPISGHTALYWYRQSLGQGLEFLIYFQGNSAPDKSGLPSDRFSAERTGGSVSTLTIQRTQQEDSAVYLCASSSNGDYGYTFGSGTRLTVV.

J is TRBJ2-1 and V is TRBV3-1; the match to TRBD2 covers 8 bases. With 0 bases clipped from V and 8 bases from J, the junction kept 9 bases outside the gene matches. The germline gives CDR1 LGHDT, CDR2 YNNKEL (reference sequence). The length of the CDR3 is 16 residues. CDR3 DNA: TGTGCCAGCAGCCAAGAGGGGACTAGTCGTTACTATGAGCAGTTCTTC. Translating gives CASSQEGTSRYYEQFF.

This clonotype came up a few times. The V and J genes are TRBV3-1 and TRBJ2-7; 8 positions match TRBD2. Germline V gene sequence: CDR1 LGHDT, CDR2 YNNKEL (reference sequence). The CDR3 contains 15 residues. V dropped 1 base and J dropped 7; count of bases not matched to a gene: 9. The CDR3: CASSQGPTGGYEQYF. The CDR3 bases are TGTGCCAGCAGCCAAGGCCCCACGGGGGGGTATGAGCAGTACTTC.

In its sample, this clonotype was seen once. The V gene is TRBV2, the J gene TRBJ1-1; 8 nucleotides line up with TRBD1. This CDR3 region has 14 residues. Germline assignment: CDR1 SNHLY and CDR2 FYNNEI. After removal of 4 bases from V and 5 bases from J, the junction contained 6 bases not matched to a gene. The CDR3 sequence is CASSGAQGGTEAFF. The CDR3 coding sequence is TGTGCCAGCAGTGGAGCACAGGGGGGAACTGAAGCTTTCTTT.

In this sample, this clonotype turned up many times. CDR3 in DNA: TGTGCCAGCAGCGTAAGGTTCGGATACGAGCAGTACTTC. Translated, it gives CASSVRFGYEQYF. The rearrangement uses TRBV9 and TRBJ2-7; D is ambiguous. CDR3 length equals 13 residues. Looked up from germline, CDR1 is SGDLS and CDR2 is YYNGEE. Trimming removed 1 base from V and 4 bases from J, with 9 bases in between.

The chain joins TRBV6-5 to TRBJ1-1; perhaps TRBD1 as D (5 bases). The V and J ends lost 4 bases and 1 base respectively, with 10 bases between them. This CDR3 spans 14 amino acids. CDR1 and CDR2 from the germline V gene are MNHEY and SVGAGI. The CDR3 DNA reads TGTGCCAGCAGTTTGGGGGGATGGAACACTGAAGCTTTCTTT. Its translation: CASSLGGWNTEAFF.

This clonotype has ten or more counts. The gene calls are TRBV29-1 and TRBJ1-2, with 8 bases lining up with TRBD1. The CDR3 runs to 13 residues. Germline V gene lookup returns CDR1 SQVTM and CDR2 ANQGSEA. After removal of 7 bases from V and 8 bases from J, the junction contained 12 bases not matched to a gene. As DNA, the CDR3 is TGCAGCGCTCTTGGGGGACAGGTCTACGGCTACACCTTC. Its translation is CSALGGQVYGYTF.

This clonotype occurred a few times. This chain connects TRBV25-1 to TRBJ1-2; D is uncertain. The ends were cut back, 1 base at V and 4 bases at J, with 4 bases in the middle. The CDR3 totals 12 residues. Germline V gives CDR1 MGHDK, CDR2 SYGVNS. CDR3 amino acids: CASSESIYGYTF. In DNA form, the CDR3 reads TGTGCCAGCAGTGAATCCATCTATGGCTACACCTTC.

This clonotype was found many times. The chain couples TRBV7-2 to TRBJ2-3; no firm D call. Germline loops: CDR1 SGHTA, CDR2 FQGNSA. CDR3 length: 14 amino acids. The V end was cut by 5 bases, the J end by 0 bases, with 9 bases between. Written as DNA, the CDR3 is TGTGCCAGCAGCCCCCTTGGGAGCACAGATACGCAGTATTTT. This translates into CASSPLGSTDTQYF.

This clonotype was detected ten times or more. CDR3 DNA sequence: TGTGCCAGCAGTTCCCTGGGGACAGGGGGAGAGACCCAGTACTTC. It codes for CASSSLGTGGETQYF. This chain joins TRBV27 and TRBJ2-5; 11 nucleotides agree with TRBD1. The germline gives CDR1 MNHEY, CDR2 SMNVEV (reference sequence). J was trimmed by 4 bases and V by 4 bases; bases with no gene match: 5. This CDR3 is built from 15 residues.

V usage is TRBV28 and J usage is TRBJ1-5; tentative D call: TRBD1 (5 bases). V lost 7 bases and J lost 2, with 15 bases in between. This CDR3 has 15 amino acids. Germline lookup yields CDR1 MDHEN and CDR2 SYDVKM. The CDR3 sequence is CASKRQGSGNQPQHF. CDR3 sequence (DNA): TGTGCCAGCAAACGGCAGGGATCGGGCAATCAGCCCCAGCATTTT.

This clonotype has a count of ten or more. The chain joins TRBV6-5 to TRBJ2-3; D might be TRBD1 (5 bases). V lost 2 bases and J 0 bases, leaving 15 bases between the germline ends. Germline CDR1 is MNHEY and CDR2 is SVGAGI. This CDR3 spans 17 amino acids. CDR3 amino acids: CASSYGMGPPSTDTQYF. In DNA form, the CDR3 reads TGTGCCAGCAGTTACGGGATGGGGCCCCCAAGCACAGATACGCAGTATTTT.

The chain links TRBV12-3 or TRBV12-4 to TRBJ2-2; TRBD1 aligns across 8 bases. This CDR3 comprises 14 residues. Trimming at V came to 11 bases and at J to 4 bases, leaving 9 bases not matched to a gene. In nucleotides, the CDR3 is TGTGCCGGACAGCCGGGGACAGGCACCGGGGAGCTGTTTTTT. This codes for CAGQPGTGTGELFF.

This clonotype has a count of ten or more. This rearrangement joins TRBV28 to TRBJ2-5; 9 positions agree with TRBD1. Germline V gene sequence: CDR1 MDHEN, CDR2 SYDVKM. The CDR3 covers 16 residues. Trimming removed 4 bases from V and 2 bases from J; junction bases left unmatched: 8. The CDR3 DNA is TGTGCCAGCAGTTCCGGGACAGGGAGTCGGCAAGAGACCCAGTACTTC. It translates to CASSSGTGSRQETQYF.

This clonotype was observed a few times. The chain joins TRBV12-3 or TRBV12-4 to TRBJ1-5, with D perhaps TRBD1 (6 bases). The CDR3 is 15 amino acids. V lost 5 bases to trimming and J lost 3 bases, with 14 bases between them. CDR3 in DNA: TGTGCCAGCAGTCTCAGGGGAGAGGACAATCAGCCCCAGCATTTT. It yields the protein CASSLRGEDNQPQHF.

The CDR3 region is CASSLNGGYTDTQYF. In nucleotides, the CDR3 is TGTGCCAGCAGTTTAAACGGGGGATATACAGATACGCAGTATTTT. This chain joins TRBV12-3 or TRBV12-4 and TRBJ2-3; perhaps TRBD2 as D (6 bases). CDR3 length: 15 amino acids. With 2 bases removed from V and 3 bases from J, the gap between germline ends came to 12 bases.

At least ten counts were recorded for this clonotype. The chain carries TRBV28 and TRBJ2-5; D assignment may be TRBD1 or TRBD2 (5 bases each). V lost 7 bases to trimming and J lost 4 bases, with 16 bases between them. The CDR3 length is 14 residues. From germline, CDR1 is MDHEN and CDR2 SYDVKM. CDR3 protein: CASNRGGGRETQYF. In DNA form, the CDR3 reads TGTGCCAGCAACAGAGGTGGGGGTCGAGAGACCCAGTACTTC.

The J gene is TRBJ1-3, the V gene TRBV20-1; D might be TRBD1 (5 bases). CDR1 and CDR2 (germline): DFQATT, SNEGSKA (reference sequence). Trimming left V 5 bases short and J 0 bases short, with 8 bases between. There are 13 residues in the CDR3. The CDR3 DNA reads as TGCAGTGCTCCAGGGAGCTCTGGAAACACCATATATTTT. It encodes CSAPGSSGNTIYF.

This clonotype has more than one count but fewer than ten. The CDR3 does not end in the conserved phenylalanine or tryptophan, so this is likely a read error. The DNA is omitted, as the CDR3 cannot be located on it reliably, and the CDR3 follows TCRdb's listing. The chain has TRBV20-1 and TRBJ2-3; the table's D gene call, TRBD2, was not cross checked with the DNA. Germline lookup yields CDR1 DFQATT and CDR2 SNEGSKA (reference sequence). The CDR3 length equals 12 residues, ends included. CDR3 loop: CSARLSGTRITC.

This clonotype occurred many times. V gene TRBV29-1 combines with J gene TRBJ1-1; 9 bases align to TRBD1. The germline gives CDR1 SQVTM, CDR2 ANQGSEA. The CDR3 runs to 13 residues. After removal of 7 bases from V and 2 bases from J, the junction contained 5 bases not matched to a gene. For the CDR3, the DNA is TGCAGCGCAGGACAGGGGATCAACACTGAAGCTTTCTTT. Amino acids: CSAGQGINTEAFF.

This clonotype was recorded many times. V is TRBV5-6 and J is TRBJ2-2, with D possibly being TRBD1 (7 bases). Germline CDR1 and CDR2: SGHDT and YYEEEE. The CDR3 contains 17 residues. Between the trimmed V and J ends, which lost 2 bases and 4 bases, there was a span of 18 bases. The CDR3 DNA reads as TGTGCCAGCAGCTTACCGGACAGGCGGGGACGCACCGGGGAGCTGTTTTTT. Translating gives CASSLPDRRGRTGELFF.

This clonotype was counted at least ten times. The gene calls are TRBV28 and TRBJ1-1, with 7 bases aligning to TRBD1. The V gene end was trimmed by 5 bases and the J gene end by 5 bases; junction bases not matched to a gene: 8. Germline CDR1 MDHEN, CDR2 SYDVKM. The length of the CDR3 is 14 residues. This CDR3 reads CASSNDRAGTEAFF. Here the CDR3 DNA reads TGTGCCAGCAGTAATGACAGGGCGGGGACTGAAGCTTTCTTT.

The chain recombines TRBV11-3 with TRBJ1-2; no reliable D call. V lost 5 bases and J 2 bases, leaving 9 bases between the germline ends. Germline CDR1 and CDR2: SGHNT and YENEEA. The CDR3 totals 13 residues. The CDR3 DNA sequence: TGTGCCAGCAGCCCTCAGGAGAACTATGGCTACACCTTC. Protein sequence: CASSPQENYGYTF.

This clonotype appeared many times. The genes are TRBV29-1 and TRBJ1-1; unclear D gene. Per germline, CDR1 SQVTM and CDR2 ANQGSEA. Trimming left V 7 bases short and J 1 base short, with 16 bases between. CDR3 size: 14 residues. The CDR3: CSARPGLTNTEAFF. CDR3 coding DNA: TGCAGCGCTAGACCGGGCCTCACGAACACTGAAGCTTTCTTT.